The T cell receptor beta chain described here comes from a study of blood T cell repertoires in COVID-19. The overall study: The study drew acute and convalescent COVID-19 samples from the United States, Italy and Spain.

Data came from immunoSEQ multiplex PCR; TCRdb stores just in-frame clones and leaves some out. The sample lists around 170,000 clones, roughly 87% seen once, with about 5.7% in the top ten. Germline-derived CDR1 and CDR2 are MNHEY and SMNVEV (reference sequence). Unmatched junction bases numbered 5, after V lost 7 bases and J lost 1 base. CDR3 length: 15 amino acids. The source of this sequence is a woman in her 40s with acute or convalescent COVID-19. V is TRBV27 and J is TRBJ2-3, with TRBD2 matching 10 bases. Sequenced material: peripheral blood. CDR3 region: CASTPGLAGTDTQYF. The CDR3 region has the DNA TGTGCCAGCACCCCTGGACTAGCGGGCACAGATACGCAGTATTTT.